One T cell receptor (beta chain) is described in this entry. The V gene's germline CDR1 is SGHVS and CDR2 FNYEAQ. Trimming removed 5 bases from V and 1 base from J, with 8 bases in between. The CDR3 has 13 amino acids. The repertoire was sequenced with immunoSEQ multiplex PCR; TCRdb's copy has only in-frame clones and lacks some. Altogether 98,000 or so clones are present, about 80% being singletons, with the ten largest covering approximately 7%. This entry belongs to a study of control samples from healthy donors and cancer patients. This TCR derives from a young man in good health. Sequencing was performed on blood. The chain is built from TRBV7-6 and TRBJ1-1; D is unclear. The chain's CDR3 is CASSRTPNTEAFF. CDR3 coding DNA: TGTGCCAGCAGCCGTACACCGAACACTGAAGCTTTCTTT.